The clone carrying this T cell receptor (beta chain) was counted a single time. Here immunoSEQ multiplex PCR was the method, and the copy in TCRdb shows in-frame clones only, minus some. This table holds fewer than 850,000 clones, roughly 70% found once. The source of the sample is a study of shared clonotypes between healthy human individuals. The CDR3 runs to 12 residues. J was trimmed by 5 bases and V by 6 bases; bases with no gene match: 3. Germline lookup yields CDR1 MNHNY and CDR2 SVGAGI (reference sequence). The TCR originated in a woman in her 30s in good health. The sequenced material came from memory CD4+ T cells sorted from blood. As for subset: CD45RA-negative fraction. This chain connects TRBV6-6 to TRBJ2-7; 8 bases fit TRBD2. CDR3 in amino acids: CASSSAGDEQYF. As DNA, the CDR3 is TGTGCCAGCAGCTCAGCGGGAGACGAGCAGTACTTC.